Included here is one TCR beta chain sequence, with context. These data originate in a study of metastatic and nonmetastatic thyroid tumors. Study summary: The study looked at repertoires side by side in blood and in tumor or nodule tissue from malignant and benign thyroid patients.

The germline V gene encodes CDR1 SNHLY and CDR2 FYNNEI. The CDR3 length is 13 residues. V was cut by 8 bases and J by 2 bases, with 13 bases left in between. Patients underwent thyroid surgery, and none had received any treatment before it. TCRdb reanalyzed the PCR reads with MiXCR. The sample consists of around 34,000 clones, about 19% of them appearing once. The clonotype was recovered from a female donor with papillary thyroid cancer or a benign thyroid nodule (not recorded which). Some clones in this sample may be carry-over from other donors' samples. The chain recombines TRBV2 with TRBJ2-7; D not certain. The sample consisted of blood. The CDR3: CASLGNTAYEQYF. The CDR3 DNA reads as TGTGCCAGCTTGGGAAATACCGCCTACGAGCAGTACTTC.